This is a list of T cell receptor beta chains from one sample in a study of T cell responses to AZD1222 COVID-19 vaccine. The table came from immunoSEQ multiplex PCR; TCRdb's copy has only in-frame clones and leaves some out. The table has around 94,000 clones, 85% seen once; the top ten hold roughly 4.7%. Material: peripheral blood, obtained 28 days after the second AZD1222 dose. These receptors all come from an adult who received the AZD1222 COVID-19 vaccine. Each CDR3 is given with its conserved first and last residue. Size values are once, few and many counts, or a class for expanded clones, and some rows have none.

cdr3_length,clone_size,v_call,j_call,cdr3_aa
16,NA,TRBV6-2/TRBV6-3,TRBJ2-3,CASSPSVGREADTQYF
14,NA,TRBV6-5,TRBJ1-2,CASSYTGRNYGYTF
13,NA,TRBV28,TRBJ2-3,CASSSQHRDTQYF
17,NA,TRBV10-2,TRBJ2-4,CASSPLGQGAGGNIQYF
13,NA,TRBV12-5,TRBJ1-1,CASGLAGGSRAFF
15,NA,TRBV5-8,TRBJ1-3,CASSLDRDSGNTIYF
15,once,TRBV9,TRBJ2-3,CASSSRTGEGDTQYF
14,NA,TRBV11-2,TRBJ2-7,CASSGQEGKNEQYF
13,NA,TRBV19,TRBJ1-5,CASNPGEGQPQHF
16,NA,TRBV21-1,TRBJ2-2,CASSKVCRVGSGELFF
16,NA,TRBV4-1,TRBJ2-7,CASSHHSVTSNYEQYF
17,NA,TRBV9,TRBJ2-5,CASSVSASEQILETQYF
16,NA,TRBV6-6,TRBJ1-5,CASSPRQGYSNQPQHF